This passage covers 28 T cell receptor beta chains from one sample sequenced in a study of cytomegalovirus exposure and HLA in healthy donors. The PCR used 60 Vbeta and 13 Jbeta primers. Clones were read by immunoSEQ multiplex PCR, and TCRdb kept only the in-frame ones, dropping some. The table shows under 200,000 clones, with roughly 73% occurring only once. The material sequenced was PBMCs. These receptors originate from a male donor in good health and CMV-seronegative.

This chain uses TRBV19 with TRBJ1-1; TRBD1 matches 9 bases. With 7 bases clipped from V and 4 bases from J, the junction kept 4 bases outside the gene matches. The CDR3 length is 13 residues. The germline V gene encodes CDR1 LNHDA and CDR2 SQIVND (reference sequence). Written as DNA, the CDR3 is TGTGCCAGTACGACAGGGGGGGGCACTGAAGCTTTCTTT. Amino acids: CASTTGGGTEAFF.

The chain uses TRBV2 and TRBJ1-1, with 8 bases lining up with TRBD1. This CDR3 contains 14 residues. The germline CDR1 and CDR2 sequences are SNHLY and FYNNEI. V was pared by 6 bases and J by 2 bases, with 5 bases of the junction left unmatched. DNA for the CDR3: TGTGCCAGCAGCCGACAGGGGACCAACACTGAAGCTTTCTTT. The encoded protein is CASSRQGTNTEAFF.

CDR3 in DNA: TGTGCCAGCAGTGTACAGGAATATTACAATCAGCCCCAGCATTTT. This translates into CASSVQEYYNQPQHF. The chain uses TRBV6-1 and TRBJ1-5; a weak D match, TRBD1 (5 bases). The CDR3 loop spans 15 amino acids. Trimming took off 4 bases at V and 3 bases at J, with 13 bases between the two ends. CDR1 MNHNS and CDR2 SASEGT come from the germline V gene.

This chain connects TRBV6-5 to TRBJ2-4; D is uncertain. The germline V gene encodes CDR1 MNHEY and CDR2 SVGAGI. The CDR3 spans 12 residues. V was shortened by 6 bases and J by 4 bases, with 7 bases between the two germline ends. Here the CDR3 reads CASSPGKNIQYF. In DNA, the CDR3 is TGTGCCAGCAGCCCCGGGAAAAACATTCAGTACTTC.

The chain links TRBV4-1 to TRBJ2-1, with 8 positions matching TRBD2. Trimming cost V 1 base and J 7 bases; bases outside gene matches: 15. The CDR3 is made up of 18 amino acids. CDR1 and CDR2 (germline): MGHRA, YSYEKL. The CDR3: CASSQGRSRGGRVNEQFF. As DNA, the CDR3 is TGCGCCAGCAGCCAAGGCAGGAGCCGGGGGGGCCGAGTGAATGAGCAGTTCTTC.

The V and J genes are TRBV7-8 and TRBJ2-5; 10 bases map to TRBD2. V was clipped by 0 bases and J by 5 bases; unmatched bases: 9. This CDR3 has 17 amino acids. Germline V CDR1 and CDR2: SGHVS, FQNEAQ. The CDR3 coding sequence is TGTGCCAGCAGCTTAGCCGGTAGCGGGAGGTCGGGGGAGACCCAGTACTTC. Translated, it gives CASSLAGSGRSGETQYF. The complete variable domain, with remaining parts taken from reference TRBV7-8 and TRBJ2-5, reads GAGVSQSPRYKVAKRGQDVALRCDPISGHVSLFWYQQALGQGPEFLTYFQNEAQLDKSGLPSDRFFAERPEGSVSTLKIQRTQQEDSAVYLCASSLAGSGRSGETQYFGPGTRLLVL.

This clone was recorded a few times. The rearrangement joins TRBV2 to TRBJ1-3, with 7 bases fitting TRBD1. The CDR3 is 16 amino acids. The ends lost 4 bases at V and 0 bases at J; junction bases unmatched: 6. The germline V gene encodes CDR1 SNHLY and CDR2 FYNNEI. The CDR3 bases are TGTGCCAGCAGTGCCGGGACAGCGAACTCTGGAAACACCATATATTTT. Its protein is CASSAGTANSGNTIYF.

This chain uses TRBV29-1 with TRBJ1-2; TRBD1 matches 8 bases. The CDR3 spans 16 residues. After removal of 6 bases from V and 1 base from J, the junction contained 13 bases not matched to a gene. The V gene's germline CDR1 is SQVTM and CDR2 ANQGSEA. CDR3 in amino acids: CSVESGTGLVNYGYTF. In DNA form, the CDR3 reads TGCAGCGTAGAATCAGGGACAGGCCTCGTTAACTATGGCTACACCTTC.

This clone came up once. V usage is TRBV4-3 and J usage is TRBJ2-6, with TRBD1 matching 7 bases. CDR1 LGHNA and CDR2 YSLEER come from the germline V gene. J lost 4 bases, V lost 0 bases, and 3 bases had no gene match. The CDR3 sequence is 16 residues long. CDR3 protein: CASSQDGTVGANVLTF. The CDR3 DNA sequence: TGCGCCAGCAGCCAAGATGGGACAGTCGGGGCCAACGTCCTGACTTTC.

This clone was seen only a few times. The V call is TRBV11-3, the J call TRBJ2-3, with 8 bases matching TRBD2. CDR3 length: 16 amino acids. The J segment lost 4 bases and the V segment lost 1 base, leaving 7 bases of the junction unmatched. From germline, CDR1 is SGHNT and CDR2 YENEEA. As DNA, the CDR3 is TGTGCCAGCAGCTTAGGTCGGCGGGAGGATGCAGATACGCAGTATTTT. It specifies CASSLGRREDADTQYF.

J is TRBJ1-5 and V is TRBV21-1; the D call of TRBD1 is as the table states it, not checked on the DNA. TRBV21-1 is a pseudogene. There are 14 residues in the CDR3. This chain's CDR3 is CARERTGGGQPQHF. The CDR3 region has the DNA TGTGCCAGGGAACGTACAGGGGGCGGGCAGCCCCAGCATTTT.

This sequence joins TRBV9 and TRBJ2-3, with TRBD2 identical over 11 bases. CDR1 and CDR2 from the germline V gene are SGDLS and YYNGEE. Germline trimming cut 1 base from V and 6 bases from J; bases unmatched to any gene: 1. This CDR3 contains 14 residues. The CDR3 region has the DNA TGTGCCAGCAGCGTAATAGCGGGGGGGGATACGCAGTATTTT. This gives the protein CASSVIAGGDTQYF. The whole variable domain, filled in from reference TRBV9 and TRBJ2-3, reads DSGVTQTPKHLITATGQRVTLRCSPRSGDLSVYWYQQSLDQGLQFLIQYYNGEERAKGNILERFSAQQFPDLHSELNLSSLELGDSALYFCASSVIAGGDTQYFGPGTRLTVL.

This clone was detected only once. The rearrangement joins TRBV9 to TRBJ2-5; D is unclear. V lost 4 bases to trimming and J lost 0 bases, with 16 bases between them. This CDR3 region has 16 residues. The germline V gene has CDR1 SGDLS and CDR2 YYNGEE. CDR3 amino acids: CASSPALGQYQETQYF. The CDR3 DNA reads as TGTGCCAGCAGCCCCGCTCTAGGCCAGTACCAAGAGACCCAGTACTTC. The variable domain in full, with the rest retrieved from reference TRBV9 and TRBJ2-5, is DSGVTQTPKHLITATGQRVTLRCSPRSGDLSVYWYQQSLDQGLQFLIQYYNGEERAKGNILERFSAQQFPDLHSELNLSSLELGDSALYFCASSPALGQYQETQYFGPGTRLLVL.

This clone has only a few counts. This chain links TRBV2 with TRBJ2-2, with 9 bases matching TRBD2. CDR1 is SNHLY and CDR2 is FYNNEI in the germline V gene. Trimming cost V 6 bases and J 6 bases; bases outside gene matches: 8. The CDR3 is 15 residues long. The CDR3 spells CASRDLAGVSGELFF. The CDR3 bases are TGTGCCAGCAGGGACTTAGCGGGGGTGTCCGGGGAGCTGTTTTTT.

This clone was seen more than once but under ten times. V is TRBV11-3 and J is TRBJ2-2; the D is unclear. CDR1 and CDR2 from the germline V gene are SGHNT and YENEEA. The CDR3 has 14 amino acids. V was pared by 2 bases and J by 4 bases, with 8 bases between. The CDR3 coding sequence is TGTGCCAGCAGCTTATCCGTTATCACCGGGGAGCTGTTTTTT. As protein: CASSLSVITGELFF.

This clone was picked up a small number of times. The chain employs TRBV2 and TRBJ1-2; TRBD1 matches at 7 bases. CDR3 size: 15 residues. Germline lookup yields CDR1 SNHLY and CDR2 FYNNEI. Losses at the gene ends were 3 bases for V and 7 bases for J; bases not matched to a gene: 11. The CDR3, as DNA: TGTGCCAGCAGTGATAGCAGGGGGTTATCTGGTGGCTACACCTTC. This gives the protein CASSDSRGLSGGYTF.

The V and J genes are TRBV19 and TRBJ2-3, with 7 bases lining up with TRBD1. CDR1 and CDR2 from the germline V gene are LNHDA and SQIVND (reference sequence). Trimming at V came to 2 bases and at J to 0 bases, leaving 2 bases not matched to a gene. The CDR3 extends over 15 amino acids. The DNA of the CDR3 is TGTGCCAGTAGTATAAGGGACAGAAGCACAGATACGCAGTATTTT. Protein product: CASSIRDRSTDTQYF. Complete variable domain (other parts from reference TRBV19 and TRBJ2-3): DGGITQSPKYLFRKEGQNVTLSCEQNLNHDAMYWYRQDPGQGLRLIYYSQIVNDFQKGDIAEGYSVSREKKESFPLTVTSAQKNPTAFYLCASSIRDRSTDTQYFGPGTRLTVL.

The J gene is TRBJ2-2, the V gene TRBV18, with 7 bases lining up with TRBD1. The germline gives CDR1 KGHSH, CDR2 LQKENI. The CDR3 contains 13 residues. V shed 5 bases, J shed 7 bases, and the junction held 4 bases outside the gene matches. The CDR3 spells CASSEGADGELFF. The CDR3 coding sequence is TGTGCCAGCTCAGAGGGGGCAGACGGGGAGCTGTTTTTT.

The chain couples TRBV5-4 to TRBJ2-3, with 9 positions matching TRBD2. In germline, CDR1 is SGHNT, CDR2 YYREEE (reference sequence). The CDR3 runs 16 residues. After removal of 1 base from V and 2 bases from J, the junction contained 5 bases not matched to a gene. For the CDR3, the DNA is TGTGCCAGCAGCTTGAGGGCGGGAGGGTCCACAGATACGCAGTATTTT. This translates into CASSLRAGGSTDTQYF.

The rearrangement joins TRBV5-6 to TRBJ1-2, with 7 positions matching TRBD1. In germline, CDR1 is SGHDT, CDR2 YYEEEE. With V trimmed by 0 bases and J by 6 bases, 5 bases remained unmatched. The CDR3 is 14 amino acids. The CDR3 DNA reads TGTGCCAGCAGCTTGGGATCCACAGGGGATGGCTACACCTTC. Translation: CASSLGSTGDGYTF.

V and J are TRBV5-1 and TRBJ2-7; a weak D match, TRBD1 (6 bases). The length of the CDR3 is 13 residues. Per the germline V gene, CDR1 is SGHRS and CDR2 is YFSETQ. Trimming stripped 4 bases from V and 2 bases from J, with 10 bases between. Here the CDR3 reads CASSPGQTYEQYF. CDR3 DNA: TGCGCCAGCAGCCCTGGACAGACCTACGAGCAGTACTTC.

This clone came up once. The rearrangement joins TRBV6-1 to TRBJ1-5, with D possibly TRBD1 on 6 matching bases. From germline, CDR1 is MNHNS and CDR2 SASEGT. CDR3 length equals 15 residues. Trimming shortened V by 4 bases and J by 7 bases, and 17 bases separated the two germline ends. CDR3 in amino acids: CASSVRGNSRQPQHF. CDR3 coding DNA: TGTGCCAGCAGTGTCAGGGGAAACAGTAGGCAGCCCCAGCATTTT.

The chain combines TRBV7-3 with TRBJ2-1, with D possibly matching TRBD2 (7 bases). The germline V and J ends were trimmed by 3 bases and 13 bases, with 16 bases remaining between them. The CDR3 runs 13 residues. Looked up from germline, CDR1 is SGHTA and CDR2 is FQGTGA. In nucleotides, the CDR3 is TGTGCCAGCAGCTTCGTTGAGGGGGGGGCCCAGTTCTTC. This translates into CASSFVEGGAQFF.

CDR3 nucleotide sequence: TGTGCCAGCAGCTTAGGTCACTCGGCGGATTCACCCCTCCACTTT. It specifies CASSLGHSADSPLHF. The chain joins TRBV7-3 to TRBJ1-6; D uncertain. Looked up from germline, CDR1 is SGHTA and CDR2 is FQGTGA. V lost 2 bases and J lost 8, with 13 bases in between. This CDR3 has 15 amino acids.

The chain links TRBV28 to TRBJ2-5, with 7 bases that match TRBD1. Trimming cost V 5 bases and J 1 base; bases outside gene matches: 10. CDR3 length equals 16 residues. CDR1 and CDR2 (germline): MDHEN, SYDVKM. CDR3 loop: CASSTLDRDTQETQYF. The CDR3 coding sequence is TGTGCCAGCAGTACTCTTGACAGGGACACCCAAGAGACCCAGTACTTC.

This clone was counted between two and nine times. Here the CDR3 reads CASRGPSGSIHEQFF. The CDR3 nucleotides are TGTGCCAGCAGGGGCCCTAGCGGGAGTATCCATGAGCAGTTCTTC. The chain joins TRBV27 to TRBJ2-1, with 10 bases identical to TRBD2. The length of the CDR3 is 15 residues. Trimming removed 6 bases from V and 8 bases from J; junction bases left unmatched: 10. CDR1 MNHEY and CDR2 SMNVEV come from the germline V gene (reference sequence).

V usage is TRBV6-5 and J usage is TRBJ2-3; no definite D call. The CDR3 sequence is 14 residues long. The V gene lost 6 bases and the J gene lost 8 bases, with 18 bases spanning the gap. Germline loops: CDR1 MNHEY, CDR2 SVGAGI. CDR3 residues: CASSPHGSSSTQYF. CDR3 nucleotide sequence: TGTGCCAGCAGCCCCCACGGGTCTTCCAGTACGCAGTATTTT.

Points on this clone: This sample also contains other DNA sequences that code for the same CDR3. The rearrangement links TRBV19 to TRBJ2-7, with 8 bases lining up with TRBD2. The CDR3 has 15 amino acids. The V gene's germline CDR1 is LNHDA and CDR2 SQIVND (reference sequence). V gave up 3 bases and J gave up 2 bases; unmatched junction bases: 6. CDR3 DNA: TGTGCCAGTAGTATGGGCAGCGGGAGACCCTACGAGCAGTACTTC. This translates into CASSMGSGRPYEQYF. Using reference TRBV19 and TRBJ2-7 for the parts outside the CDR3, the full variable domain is DGGITQSPKYLFRKEGQNVTLSCEQNLNHDAMYWYRQDPGQGLRLIYYSQIVNDFQKGDIAEGYSVSREKKESFPLTVTSAQKNPTAFYLCASSMGSGRPYEQYFGPGTRLTVT.